A selection of T cell receptor beta chains follows, all from one sample in a study of T-cell reconstitution after alpha-beta-depleted transplantation in children. Via MiXCR, TCRdb re-called the PCR reads, giving one row per CDR3 protein. There are a few hundred thousand distinct CDR3 sequences in the sample; approximately 13% occur only once, and about 2.2% lies in the top ten. Sample: PBMCs, mostly from graft donor cells, taken 360 days after TCRalphabeta/CD19-depleted stem cell transplant. The source of these receptors is a male patient aged 10 to 17 who had a stem cell transplant for acute myeloid leukemia, so the T cells may come from the graft donor. CDR3s include the opening cysteine and the closing phenylalanine or tryptophan. The order of the fields is CDR3 protein, CDR3 DNA, V gene, clone size, D gene, J gene. A D gene is named only where the DNA matches it firmly. Clone sizes are given selectively: once, few, many, or a class where the clone is expanded.

CASSLPRLAGTPDTQYF | TGTGCCAGCAGTTTACCCAGACTAGCGGGGACGCCAGATACGCAGTATTTT | TRBV28 | many | TRBD2 | TRBJ2-3
CATSEAGSGNEQFF | TGTGCCACCAGTGAAGCGGGATCCGGCAATGAGCAGTTCTTC | TRBV24-1 | many | TRBD2 | TRBJ2-1
CASSSKDRGPEAFF | TGTGCCAGCAGCTCTAAGGACAGGGGCCCTGAAGCTTTCTTT | TRBV7-6 | once | TRBD1 | TRBJ1-1
CASTPGTANQPQHF | TGTGCCAGCACCCCAGGGACAGCCAATCAGCCCCAGCATTTT | TRBV28 | few | TRBD1 | TRBJ1-5
CASRGTGRVNEQFF | TGTGCCAGCCGGGGGACAGGGCGCGTCAATGAGCAGTTCTTC | TRBV7-2 | NA | TRBD1 | TRBJ2-1
CASSVGTGLYGNEQFF | TGTGCCAGCAGCGTCGGGACAGGTTTATATGGGAATGAGCAGTTCTTC | TRBV7-9 | few | TRBD1 | TRBJ2-1
CAWRIPGIYGYTF | TGTGCCTGGAGGATCCCGGGGATCTATGGCTACACCTTC | TRBV30 | NA | NA | TRBJ1-2
CASSPQGAKTGELFF | TGTGCCAGCAGCCCGCAGGGGGCGAAAACCGGGGAGCTGTTTTTT | TRBV7-2 | many | TRBD1 | TRBJ2-2
CSAIAGKGSYNEQFF | TGCAGTGCCATAGCGGGAAAGGGGTCCTACAATGAGCAGTTCTTC | TRBV20-1 | many | TRBD2 | TRBJ2-1
CASSSTGMDQPQHF | TGTGCCAGCAGCTCCACGGGTATGGATCAGCCCCAGCATTTT | TRBV7-9 | NA | NA | TRBJ1-5
CASSFGRDSRPFNYGYTF | TGCGCCAGCAGCTTTGGGAGGGACAGCCGACCCTTTAACTATGGCTACACCTTC | TRBV5-1 | few | TRBD1 | TRBJ1-2
CAISEHGLLNIGNQYF | TGTGCCATCAGTGAACATGGACTATTGAACATTGGGAACCAGTACTTC | TRBV10-3 | many | NA | TRBJ2-5
CASSQGPGLLSSYEQYF | TGCGCCAGCAGCCAAGGCCCGGGGCTTTTGAGCTCCTACGAGCAGTACTTC | TRBV4-3 | few | NA | TRBJ2-7
CASSLAGNTGELFF | TGTGCCAGCAGCTTAGCAGGGAACACCGGGGAGCTGTTTTTT | TRBV7-2 | many | NA | TRBJ2-2
CSVIGSGERTGELFF | TGCAGCGTTATTGGTAGCGGAGAGAGGACCGGGGAGCTGTTTTTT | TRBV29-1 | NA | NA | TRBJ2-2
CASSPGLTNYEQYF | TGTGCCAGCAGTCCTGGGCTCACAAACTACGAGCAGTACTTC | TRBV2 | many | NA | TRBJ2-7
CSVAHSRQGAEAFF | TGCAGCGTTGCCCACTCTCGACAGGGGGCTGAAGCTTTCTTT | TRBV29-1 | few | TRBD1 | TRBJ1-1
CASSASGQPSYNEQFF | TGTGCCAGCAGCGCCTCGGGACAGCCCTCCTACAATGAGCAGTTCTTC | TRBV9 | many | TRBD1 | TRBJ2-1
CASSLLASGPYEQYF | TGTGCCAGCAGTTTATTGGCTAGCGGGCCCTACGAGCAGTACTTC | TRBV28 | NA | TRBD2 | TRBJ2-7
CASRQEISYGYTF | TGTGCCTCTCGACAGGAGATCTCCTATGGCTACACCTTC | TRBV10-3 | few | NA | TRBJ1-2
CASSWKRLAGGRSTDTQYF | TGTGCCAGCAGCTGGAAAAGACTAGCGGGAGGCCGTAGCACAGATACGCAGTATTTT | TRBV7-8 | few | TRBD2 | TRBJ2-3
CSAVSGTGPSYEQYF | TGCAGCGCCGTTAGCGGGACGGGCCCTTCCTACGAGCAGTACTTC | TRBV29-1 | many | TRBD2 | TRBJ2-7
CASSFGIWTGGEKLFF | TGCGCCAGCAGCTTCGGGATTTGGACAGGGGGAGAAAAACTGTTTTTT | TRBV5-1 | NA | TRBD1 | TRBJ1-4
CASSYSGLANNEQFF | TGTGCCAGCAGTTACTCGGGACTGGCAAACAATGAGCAGTTCTTC | TRBV6-5 | many | NA | TRBJ2-1
CASSSPGLAEQFF | TGCGCCAGCAGCTCCCCGGGACTAGCGGAGCAGTTCTTC | TRBV5-1 | once | TRBD2 | TRBJ2-1
CASSPTSGLYNEQFF | TGTGCCAGCAGTCCGACTAGCGGACTTTACAATGAGCAGTTCTTC | TRBV6-5 | many | TRBD2 | TRBJ2-1
CSARPTSSEQYF | TGCAGTGCTAGACCGACTAGCTCCGAGCAGTACTTC | TRBV20-1 | NA | TRBD2 | TRBJ2-7
CASSRSGTSSYNEQFF | TGTGCCAGCAGTAGATCCGGGACTAGCTCCTACAATGAGCAGTTCTTC | TRBV12-3/TRBV12-4 | NA | TRBD2 | TRBJ2-1